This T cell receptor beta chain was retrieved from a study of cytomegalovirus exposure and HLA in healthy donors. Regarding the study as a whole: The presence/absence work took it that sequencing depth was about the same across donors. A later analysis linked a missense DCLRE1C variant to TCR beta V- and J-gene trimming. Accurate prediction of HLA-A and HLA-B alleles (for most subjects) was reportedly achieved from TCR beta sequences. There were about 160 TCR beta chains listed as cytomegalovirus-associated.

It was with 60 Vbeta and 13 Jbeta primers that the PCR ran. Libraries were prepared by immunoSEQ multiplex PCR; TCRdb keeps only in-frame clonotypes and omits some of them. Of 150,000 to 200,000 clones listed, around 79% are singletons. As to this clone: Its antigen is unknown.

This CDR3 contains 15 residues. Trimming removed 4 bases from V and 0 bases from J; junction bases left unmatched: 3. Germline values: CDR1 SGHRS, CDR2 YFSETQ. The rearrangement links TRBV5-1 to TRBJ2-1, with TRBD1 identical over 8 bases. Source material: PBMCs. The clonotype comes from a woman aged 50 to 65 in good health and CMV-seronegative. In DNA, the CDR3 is TGCGCCAGCAGCACGGACAGGGCCTCCTACAATGAGCAGTTCTTC. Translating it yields CASSTDRASYNEQFF. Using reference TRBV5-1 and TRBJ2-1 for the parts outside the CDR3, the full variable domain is KAGVTQTPRYLIKTRGQQVTLSCSPISGHRSVSWYQQTPGQGLQFLFEYFSETQRNKGNFPGRFSGRQFSNSRSEMNVSTLELGDSALYLCASSTDRASYNEQFFGPGTRLTVL.